This T cell receptor beta chain stems from a study of T cell repertoires in aging, cancer and after chemotherapy. Rearranged V-D-J TRB sequences were amplified with a mixed TRB-A/B primer pool. Via MiXCR, TCRdb re-called the multiplex PCR reads, giving one row per CDR3 protein. The sample contains about 15,000 distinct CDR3 sequences, 45% to 50% of which appear only once. This clonotype was detected once. J lost 5 bases, V lost 4 bases, and 6 bases had no gene match. The length of the CDR3 is 15 residues. CDR1 and CDR2 (germline): SGHKS, YYEKEE (reference sequence). Peripheral blood genomic DNA, not sorted cells or RNA, was the template.

This receptor was identified in a human donor in good health. The rearrangement joins TRBV5-5 to TRBJ2-5; TRBD2 agrees at 12 bases. Input material: blood. The CDR3 here is CASSRLAGVGETQYF. CDR3 nucleotide sequence: TGTGCCAGCAGCCGACTAGCGGGAGTAGGGGAGACCCAGTACTTC.